Here is one T cell receptor (beta chain) with its context. What it binds is not known. The sample's time point: cycle 4 day 1 (C4D1), after more than 5 weeks of nivolumab. Each of the patients experienced relapse following autologous stem cell transplantation, and their brentuximab vedotin exposure differed. This entry is derived from a study of PD-1 blockade in classical Hodgkin lymphoma. Overall study results and limits: Prior to therapy, complete responders displayed diversity much like that of newly diagnosed patients. When set against healthy donors, newly diagnosed patients were reported to show lower baseline TCR diversity.

Produced via immunoSEQ multiplex PCR; TCRdb's table is partial and in-frame only. The sample yields 26,000 or so clones, over 60% seen once. Sequencing used peripheral blood mononuclear cells (PBMCs), obtained before the fourth cycle of nivolumab. This TCR came from a human donor with classical Hodgkin lymphoma.

CDR3 coding DNA: TGTGCCAGCCGGGACAGGGAGTACAATGAGCAGTTCTTC. Translation: CASRDREYNEQFF. The chain employs TRBV6-6 and TRBJ2-1; 9 nucleotides match TRBD1. Trimming took 8 bases from V and 4 from J; bases not matched to a gene: 3. The CDR3 covers 13 residues. Germline loops: CDR1 MNHNY, CDR2 SVGAGI (reference sequence).